Sequencing of this T cell receptor beta chain was carried out in a study of T cells of healthy individuals. From the 5' RACE reads, TCRdb called clonotypes with MiXCR, one entry per CDR3 protein. The table lists some 69,000 distinct CDR3 sequences, around 16% of them singletons. Germline V gives CDR1 KGHSH, CDR2 LQKENI. The junction had 5 bases not matched to a gene; V was cut back by 6 bases and J by 1 base. The CDR3 consists of 14 residues. In this sample, this clonotype turned up a few times. The origin of this receptor is a human donor in good health. This chain uses TRBV18 with TRBJ1-1; 7 nucleotides line up with TRBD1. In DNA form, the CDR3 reads TGTGCCAGCTCCCGGGGACAGTCGAACACTGAAGCTTTCTTT. Its protein product is CASSRGQSNTEAFF.